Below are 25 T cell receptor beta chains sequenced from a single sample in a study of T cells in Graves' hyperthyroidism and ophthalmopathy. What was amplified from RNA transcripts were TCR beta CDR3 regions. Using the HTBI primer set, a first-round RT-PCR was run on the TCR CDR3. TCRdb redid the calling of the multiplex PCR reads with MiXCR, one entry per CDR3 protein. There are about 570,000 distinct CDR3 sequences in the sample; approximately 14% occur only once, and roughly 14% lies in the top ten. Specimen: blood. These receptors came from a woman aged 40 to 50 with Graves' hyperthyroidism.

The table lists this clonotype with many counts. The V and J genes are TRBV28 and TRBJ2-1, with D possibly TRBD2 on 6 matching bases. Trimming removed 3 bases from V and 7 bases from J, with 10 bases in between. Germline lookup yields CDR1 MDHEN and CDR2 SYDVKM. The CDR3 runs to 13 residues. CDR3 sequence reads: CASSFSRGNEQFF. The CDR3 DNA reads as TGTGCCAGCAGTTTTAGTCGGGGGAATGAGCAGTTCTTC.

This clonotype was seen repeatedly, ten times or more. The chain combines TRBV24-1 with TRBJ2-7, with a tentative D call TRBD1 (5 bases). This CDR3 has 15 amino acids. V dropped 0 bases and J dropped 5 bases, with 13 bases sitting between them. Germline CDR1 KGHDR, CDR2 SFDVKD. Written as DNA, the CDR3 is TGTGCCACCAGTGATTTGCGGCAGGGCAAGGACGAGCAGTACTTC. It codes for CATSDLRQGKDEQYF.

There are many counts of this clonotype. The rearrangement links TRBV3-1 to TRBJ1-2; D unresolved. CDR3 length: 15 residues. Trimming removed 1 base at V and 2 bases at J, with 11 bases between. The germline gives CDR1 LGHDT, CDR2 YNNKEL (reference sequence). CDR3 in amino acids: CASSQVPRGNYGYTF. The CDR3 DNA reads TGTGCCAGCAGCCAAGTCCCGCGAGGAAACTATGGCTACACCTTC.

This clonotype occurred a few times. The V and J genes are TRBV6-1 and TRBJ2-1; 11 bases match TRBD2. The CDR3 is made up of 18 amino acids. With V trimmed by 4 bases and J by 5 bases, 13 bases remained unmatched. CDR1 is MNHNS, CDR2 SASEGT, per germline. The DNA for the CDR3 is TGTGCCAGCAGTGTCGAAGGAGGGGGTAGCGGGAGGGACAATGAGCAGTTCTTC. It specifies CASSVEGGGSGRDNEQFF.

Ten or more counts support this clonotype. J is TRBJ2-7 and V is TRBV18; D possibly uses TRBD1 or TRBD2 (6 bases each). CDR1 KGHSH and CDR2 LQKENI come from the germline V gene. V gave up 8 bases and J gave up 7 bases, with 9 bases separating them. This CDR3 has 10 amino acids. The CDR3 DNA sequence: TGTGCCAGCAAAGGGGGGGAGCAGTACTTC. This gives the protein CASKGGEQYF.

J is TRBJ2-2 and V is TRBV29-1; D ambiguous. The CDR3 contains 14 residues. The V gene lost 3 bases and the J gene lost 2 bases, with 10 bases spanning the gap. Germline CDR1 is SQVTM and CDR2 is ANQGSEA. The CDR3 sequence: CSVESQLNTGELFF. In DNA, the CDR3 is TGCAGCGTTGAGTCCCAGTTAAACACCGGGGAGCTGTTTTTT.

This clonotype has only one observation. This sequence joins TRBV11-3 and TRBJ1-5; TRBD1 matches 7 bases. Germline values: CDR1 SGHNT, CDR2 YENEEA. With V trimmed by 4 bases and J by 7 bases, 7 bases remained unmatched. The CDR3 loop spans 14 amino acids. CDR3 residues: CASSSEQGRQPQHF. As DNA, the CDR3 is TGTGCCAGCAGCTCAGAACAGGGGCGACAGCCCCAGCATTTT. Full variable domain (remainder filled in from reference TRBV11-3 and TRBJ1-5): EAGVVQSPRYKIIEKKQPVAFWCNPISGHNTLYWYLQNLGQGPELLIRYENEEAVDDSQLPKDRFSAERLKGVDSTLKIQPAELGDSAVYLCASSSEQGRQPQHFGDGTRLSIL.

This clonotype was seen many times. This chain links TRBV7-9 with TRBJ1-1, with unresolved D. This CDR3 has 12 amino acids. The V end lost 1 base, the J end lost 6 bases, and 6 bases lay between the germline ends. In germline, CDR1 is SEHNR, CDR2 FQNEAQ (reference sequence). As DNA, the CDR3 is TGTGCCAGCAGCTTAGGGCAGCCTGAAGCTTTCTTT. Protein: CASSLGQPEAFF.

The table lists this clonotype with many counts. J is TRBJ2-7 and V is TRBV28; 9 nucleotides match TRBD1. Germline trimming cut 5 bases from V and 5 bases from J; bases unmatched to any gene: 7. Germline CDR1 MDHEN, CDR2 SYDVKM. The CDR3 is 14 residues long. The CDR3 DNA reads TGTGCCAGCAGTCCTGGGGACAGGGACGACGAGCAGTACTTC. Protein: CASSPGDRDDEQYF. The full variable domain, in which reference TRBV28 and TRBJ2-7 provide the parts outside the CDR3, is DVKVTQSSRYLVKRTGEKVFLECVQDMDHENMFWYRQDPGLGLRLIYFSYDVKMKEKGDIPEGYSVSREKKERFSLILESASTNQTSMYLCASSPGDRDDEQYFGPGTRLTVT.

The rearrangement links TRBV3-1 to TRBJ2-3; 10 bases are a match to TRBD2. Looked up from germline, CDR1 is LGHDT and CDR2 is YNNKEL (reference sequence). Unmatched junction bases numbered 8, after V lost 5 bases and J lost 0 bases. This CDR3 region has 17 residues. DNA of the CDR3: TGTGCCAGCAGCTTTAGGGGACTAGCGATCAGCACAGATACGCAGTATTTT. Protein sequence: CASSFRGLAISTDTQYF.

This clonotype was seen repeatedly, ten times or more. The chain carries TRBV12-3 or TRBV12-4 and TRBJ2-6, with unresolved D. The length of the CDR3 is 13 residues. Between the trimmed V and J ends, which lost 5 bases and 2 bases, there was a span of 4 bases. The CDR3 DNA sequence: TGTGCCAGCAGTCCCACTGGGGCCAACGTCCTGACTTTC. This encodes CASSPTGANVLTF.

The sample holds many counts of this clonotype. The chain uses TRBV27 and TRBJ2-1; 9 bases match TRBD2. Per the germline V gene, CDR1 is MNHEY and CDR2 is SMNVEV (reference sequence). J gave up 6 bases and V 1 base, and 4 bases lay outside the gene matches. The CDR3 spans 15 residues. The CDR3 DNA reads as TGTGCCAGCAGTTTATTGGGACTAGCAGCCAATGAGCAGTTCTTC. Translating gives CASSLLGLAANEQFF.

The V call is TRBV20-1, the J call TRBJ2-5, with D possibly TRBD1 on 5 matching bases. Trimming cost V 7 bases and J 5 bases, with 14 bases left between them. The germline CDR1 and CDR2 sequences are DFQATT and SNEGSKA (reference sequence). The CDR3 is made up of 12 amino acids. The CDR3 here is CSGRVSGETQYF. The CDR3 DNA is TGCAGTGGCCGGGTTTCAGGGGAGACCCAGTACTTC.

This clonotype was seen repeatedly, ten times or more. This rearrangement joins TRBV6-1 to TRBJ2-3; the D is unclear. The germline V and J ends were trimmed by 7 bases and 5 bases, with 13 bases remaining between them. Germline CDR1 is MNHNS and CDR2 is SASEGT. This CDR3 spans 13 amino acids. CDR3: CASTEDGKDTQYF. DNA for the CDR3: TGTGCCAGCACCGAGGACGGAAAAGATACGCAGTATTTT.

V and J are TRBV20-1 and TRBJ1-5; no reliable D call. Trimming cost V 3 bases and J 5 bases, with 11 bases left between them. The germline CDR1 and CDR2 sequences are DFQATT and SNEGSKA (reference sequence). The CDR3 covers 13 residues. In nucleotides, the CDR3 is TGCAGTGCTAGCTTAGGGTCCGATCAGCCCCAGCATTTT. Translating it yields CSASLGSDQPQHF.

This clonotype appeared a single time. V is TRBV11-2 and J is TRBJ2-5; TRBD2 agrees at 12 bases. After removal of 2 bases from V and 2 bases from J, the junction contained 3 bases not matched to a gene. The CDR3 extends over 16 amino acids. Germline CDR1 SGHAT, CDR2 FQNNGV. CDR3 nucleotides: TGTGCCAGCAGCTTACTTGGACTAGCGGGACAAGAGACCCAGTACTTC. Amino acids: CASSLLGLAGQETQYF.

CDR3 in amino acids: CASSSRGFKTGELFF. In DNA form, the CDR3 reads TGCGCCAGCAGCTCGAGGGGATTCAAGACCGGGGAGCTGTTTTTT. This chain links TRBV5-1 with TRBJ2-2; D tentatively reads TRBD1 or TRBD2 (5 bases each). The V gene lost 3 bases and the J gene lost 5 bases, with 14 bases spanning the gap. Germline assignment: CDR1 SGHRS and CDR2 YFSETQ. The CDR3 spans 15 residues.

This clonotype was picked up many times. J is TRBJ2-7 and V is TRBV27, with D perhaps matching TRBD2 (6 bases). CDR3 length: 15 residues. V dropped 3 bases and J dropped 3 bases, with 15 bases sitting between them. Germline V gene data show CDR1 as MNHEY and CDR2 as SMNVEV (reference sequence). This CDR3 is CASSFKAGSNYEQYF. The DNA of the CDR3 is TGTGCCAGCAGTTTTAAGGCGGGATCAAACTACGAGCAGTACTTC.

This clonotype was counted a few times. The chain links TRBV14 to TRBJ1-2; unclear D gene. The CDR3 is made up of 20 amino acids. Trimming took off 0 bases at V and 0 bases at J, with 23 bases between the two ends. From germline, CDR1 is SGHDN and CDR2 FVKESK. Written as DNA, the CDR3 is TGTGCCAGCAGCCAAGATCTTTTTTGGCAGAAGGGCATTGCTAACTATGGCTACACCTTC. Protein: CASSQDLFWQKGIANYGYTF.

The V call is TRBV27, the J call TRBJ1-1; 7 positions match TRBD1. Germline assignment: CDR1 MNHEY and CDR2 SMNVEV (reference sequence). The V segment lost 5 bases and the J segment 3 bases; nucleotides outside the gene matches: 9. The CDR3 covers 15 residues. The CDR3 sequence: CASSEPLQGHTEAFF. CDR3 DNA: TGTGCCAGCAGTGAGCCTCTACAGGGGCACACTGAAGCTTTCTTT.

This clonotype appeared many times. CDR3: CASSPGALAEQYF. The CDR3 DNA sequence: TGTGCCAGCAGCCCAGGAGCACTGGCCGAGCAGTACTTC. The V call is TRBV7-6, the J call TRBJ2-7; D remains ambiguous. The CDR3 is made up of 13 amino acids. The germline V gene encodes CDR1 SGHVS and CDR2 FNYEAQ. Deletions cut 5 bases from V and 6 bases from J, with 14 bases between.

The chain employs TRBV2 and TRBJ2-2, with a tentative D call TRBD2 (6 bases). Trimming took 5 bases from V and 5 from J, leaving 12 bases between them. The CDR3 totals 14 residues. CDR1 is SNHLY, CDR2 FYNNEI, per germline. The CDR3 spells CASSPLAPTGELFF. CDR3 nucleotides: TGTGCCAGCAGTCCCCTAGCGCCTACCGGGGAGCTGTTTTTT.

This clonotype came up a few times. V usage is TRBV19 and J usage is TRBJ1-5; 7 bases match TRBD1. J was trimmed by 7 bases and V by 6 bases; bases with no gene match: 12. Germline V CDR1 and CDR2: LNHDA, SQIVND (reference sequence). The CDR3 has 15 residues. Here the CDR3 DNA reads TGTGCCAGTAGATTAACCGGGACAGCAGGACAGCCCCAGCATTTT. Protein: CASRLTGTAGQPQHF.

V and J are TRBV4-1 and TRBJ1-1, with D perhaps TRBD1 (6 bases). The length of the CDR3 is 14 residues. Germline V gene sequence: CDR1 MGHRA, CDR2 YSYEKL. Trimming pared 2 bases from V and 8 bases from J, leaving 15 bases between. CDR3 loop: CASSQRRDKAEAFF. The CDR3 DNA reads TGCGCCAGCAGCCAACGCCGGGACAAGGCCGAAGCTTTCTTT.

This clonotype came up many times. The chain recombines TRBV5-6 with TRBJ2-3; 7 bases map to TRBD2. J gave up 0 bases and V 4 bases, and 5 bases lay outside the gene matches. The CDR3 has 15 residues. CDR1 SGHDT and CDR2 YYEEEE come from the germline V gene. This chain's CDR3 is CASSDASGSTDTQYF. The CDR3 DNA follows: TGTGCCAGCAGCGACGCTAGCGGTAGCACAGATACGCAGTATTTT.